Sequencing of this T cell receptor beta chain was carried out in a study of identical twins. Study-wide results and caveats: Beta out-of-frame twin sharing showed a weaker excess.

Each CDR3 protein is one row after TCRdb ran MiXCR on the 5' RACE reads. The sample records fewer than 800,000 distinct CDR3 sequences, about 7.6% being singletons. Worth noting for this clonotype: Antigen specificity is unknown.

These data were likewise used in another study, on yellow fever vaccine responses in identical twins.

The clonotype originates from a woman aged 18-29 years in good health. The source material was PBMCs.

The CDR3 sequence is CASSPTGPTGEQYV. DNA for the CDR3: TGTGCCAGCAGCCCGACAGGGCCCACTGGCGAGCAGTACGTC. The V call is TRBV7-6, the J call TRBJ2-7; TRBD1 matches 7 bases. Germline CDR1 and CDR2: SGHVS and FNYEAQ. V shed 5 bases, J shed 6 bases, and the junction held 10 bases outside the gene matches. This CDR3 comprises 14 residues.